Only a few counts were recorded for the clone carrying this TCR beta chain. Its specificity is not known. The sample belongs to a study of regulatory T cells in long-lasting Graves disease. Study-wide background: Graves' disease counted as persistent after over 5 years of antithyroid drugs with positive TSH receptor antibodies. Overall study findings and caveats: Persistent disease favored TRBV28, TRBJ1-2 and TRBJ2-5.

Sequencing libraries for TCR beta were prepared with iRepertoire HTBI primers and Arm-PCR of CDR3 regions. TCRdb ran MiXCR on the multiplex PCR reads and lists one entry per CDR3 protein. The sample contains around 400,000 distinct CDR3 sequences, under 25% of which appear only once. Stated time point: persistent/refractory GD, antithyroid drugs over 5 years with positive TRAb. RNA from PBMCs was the source of the TCR library. Peripheral blood, 7 to 9.5 milliliters per patient, was collected in EDTA tubes. The germline CDR1 and CDR2 sequences are DFQATT and SNEGSKA (reference sequence). The V end was cut by 1 base, the J end by 4 bases, with 13 bases between. There are 14 residues in the CDR3.

This material consisted of peripheral blood mononuclear cells (PBMCs), taken when the disease was refractory, from a patient treated with antithyroid drugs. The chain carries TRBV20-1 and TRBJ1-1; D is unresolved. The receptor comes from a female donor with Graves disease. The CDR3 DNA reads as TGCAGTGCTAGAGTGGCAGGTTTGAGCACTGAAGCTTTCTTT. It yields the protein CSARVAGLSTEAFF.